These 16 T cell receptor beta chains share one sample of origin, sequenced in a study of identifying expanded T cells in peripheral blood. The table came from immunoSEQ multiplex PCR; TCRdb's copy has only in-frame clones and leaves some out. The data show just over 90,000 clones, 88% seen once. Sequenced sample: blood. The receptors here all came from a person aged 18 to 70 in good health.

The CDR3: CASSQRFGRGTDTQYF. CDR3 coding DNA: TGTGCCAGCAGCCAAAGGTTCGGCAGGGGCACAGATACGCAGTATTTT. This chain uses TRBV14 with TRBJ2-3, with TRBD1 as a possible D gene (5 bases). In germline, CDR1 is SGHDN, CDR2 FVKESK. Trimming cost V 2 bases and J 1 base, with 13 bases left between them. This CDR3 comprises 16 residues.

The J gene is TRBJ2-5, the V gene TRBV10-3; 11 bases line up with TRBD1. The J segment lost 5 bases and the V segment lost 3 bases, leaving 5 bases of the junction unmatched. Germline-derived CDR1 and CDR2 are ENHRY and SYGVKD. CDR3 size: 15 residues. DNA of the CDR3: TGTGCCATCAGTGATGGACAGGGGGCCACCGAGACCCAGTACTTC. Amino acids: CAISDGQGATETQYF.

This clone was recorded a few times. The genes are TRBV7-9 and TRBJ1-2; D perhaps matches TRBD1 (5 bases). V was pared by 1 base and J by 8 bases, with 14 bases between. The CDR3 consists of 14 residues. In germline, CDR1 is SEHNR, CDR2 FQNEAQ (reference sequence). The CDR3 loop reads CASSLGQPLGGYTF. The CDR3 bases are TGTGCCAGCAGCTTAGGACAGCCTTTAGGCGGCTACACCTTC.

This rearrangement joins TRBV2 to TRBJ2-5; D unresolved. V lost 2 bases, J lost 5 bases, and 3 bases lay in between. This CDR3 has 11 residues. Germline values: CDR1 SNHLY, CDR2 FYNNEI. In nucleotides, the CDR3 is TGTGCCAGCAGTGAACAGGAGACCCAGTACTTC. It is translated as CASSEQETQYF.

This clone occurred once. The rearrangement uses TRBV2 and TRBJ2-1; 7 bases are a match to TRBD1. This CDR3 spans 13 amino acids. Looked up from germline, CDR1 is SNHLY and CDR2 is FYNNEI. The junction had 8 bases not matched to a gene; V was cut back by 9 bases and J by 6 bases. Here the CDR3 reads CARETTGSNEQFF. CDR3 bases: TGTGCCAGAGAAACGACAGGGTCCAATGAGCAGTTCTTC.

The J gene is TRBJ2-7, the V gene TRBV9; possible D gene TRBD2, 6 bases. Germline CDR1 SGDLS, CDR2 YYNGEE. Trimming removed 2 bases at V and 1 base at J, with 13 bases between. This CDR3 is built from 15 residues. The CDR3 nucleotides are TGTGCCAGCAGCGTCGAAGGCGGGGCTTCCTACGAGCAGTACTTC. Residues: CASSVEGGASYEQYF. The whole variable domain, filled in from reference TRBV9 and TRBJ2-7, reads DSGVTQTPKHLITATGQRVTLRCSPRSGDLSVYWYQQSLDQGLQFLIQYYNGEERAKGNILERFSAQQFPDLHSELNLSSLELGDSALYFCASSVEGGASYEQYFGPGTRLTVT.

In this sample, this clone turned up a few times. V usage is TRBV6-1 and J usage is TRBJ2-7; unclear D gene. Trimming took 3 bases from V and 6 from J, leaving 12 bases between them. Germline-derived CDR1 and CDR2 are MNHNS and SASEGT. This CDR3 has 13 residues. CDR3 DNA sequence: TGTGCCAGCAGTGAGAAAGAATCGGCCGAGCAGTACTTC. It codes for CASSEKESAEQYF.

This chain connects TRBV6-1 to TRBJ1-3; 7 positions agree with TRBD1. Germline assignment: CDR1 MNHNS and CDR2 SASEGT. V was pared by 11 bases and J by 0 bases, with 4 bases of the junction left unmatched. The CDR3 is 13 residues long. The CDR3: CALTGDSGNTIYF. The DNA of the CDR3 is TGTGCCCTTACAGGGGACTCTGGAAACACCATATATTTT.

V usage is TRBV6-4 and J usage is TRBJ2-7; D may be TRBD1 (6 bases). V was cut by 0 bases and J by 6 bases, with 39 bases left in between. The CDR3 is 23 residues long. Germline V gives CDR1 MRHNA, CDR2 SNTAGT. The CDR3 loop reads CASSDSWGQWVLSNLRGHCEQYF. CDR3 in DNA: TGTGCCAGCAGTGACTCGTGGGGGCAGTGGGTGTTGTCCAACCTTCGAGGGCATTGCGAGCAGTACTTC.

The chain uses TRBV10-3 and TRBJ2-3; 10 bases are a match to TRBD2. V was clipped by 8 bases and J by 4 bases; unmatched bases: 6. Germline-derived CDR1 and CDR2 are ENHRY and SYGVKD. The CDR3 runs to 14 residues. CDR3 amino acids: CAIESTSGSDTQYF. CDR3 coding DNA: TGTGCCATCGAGTCGACTAGCGGGTCAGATACGCAGTATTTT.

This clone was seen a few times. V and J are TRBV5-1 and TRBJ2-6; TRBD1 matches 7 bases. Germline V gives CDR1 SGHRS, CDR2 YFSETQ. The CDR3 is made up of 15 amino acids. V was clipped by 4 bases and J by 4 bases; unmatched bases: 5. CDR3 DNA sequence: TGCGCCAGCAGCGACGACAGGGCCGGGGCCAACGTCCTGACTTTC. Protein sequence: CASSDDRAGANVLTF.

In this sample, this clone turned up once. The chain recombines TRBV7-3 with TRBJ2-3; 7 nucleotides align to TRBD1. CDR1 and CDR2 (germline): SGHTA, FQGTGA. J gave up 2 bases and V 2 bases, and 4 bases lay outside the gene matches. The CDR3 runs 15 residues. CDR3: CASSLVGGFTDTQYF. In nucleotides, the CDR3 is TGTGCCAGCAGCTTAGTAGGGGGCTTCACAGATACGCAGTATTTT.

This chain connects TRBV16 to TRBJ1-2, with 11 bases aligning to TRBD1. The junction had 1 base not matched to a gene; V was cut back by 3 bases and J by 4 bases. The germline gives CDR1 KGHSY, CDR2 FQNENV. This CDR3 has 14 amino acids. CDR3 in amino acids: CASSQGQGVYGYTF. The DNA of the CDR3 is TGTGCCAGCAGCCAGGGACAGGGGGTCTATGGCTACACCTTC.

This chain joins TRBV18 and TRBJ2-3; the D gene is possibly TRBD1 (6 bases). Germline loops: CDR1 KGHSH, CDR2 LQKENI. This CDR3 region has 15 residues. V was clipped by 2 bases and J by 0 bases, with 9 bases between them. CDR3 DNA: TGTGCCAGCTCACCAGAACAGGGAAGCACAGATACGCAGTATTTT. Translated: CASSPEQGSTDTQYF. The variable domain in full, with the rest retrieved from reference TRBV18 and TRBJ2-3, is NAGVMQNPRHLVRRRGQEARLRCSPMKGHSHVYWYRQLPEEGLKFMVYLQKENIIDESGMPKERFSAEFPKEGPSILRIQQVVRGDSAAYFCASSPEQGSTDTQYFGPGTRLTVL.

The rearrangement joins TRBV7-2 to TRBJ1-1; D is uncertain. Trimming shortened V by 3 bases and J by 4 bases, and 9 bases separated the two germline ends. Germline-derived CDR1 and CDR2 are SGHTA and FQGNSA. This CDR3 is 13 amino acids long. The DNA for the CDR3 is TGTGCCAGCAGCTTCGGGGTGAGCACTGAAGCTTTCTTT. This encodes CASSFGVSTEAFF.

This rearrangement joins TRBV18 to TRBJ1-1; D unclear. This CDR3 contains 11 residues. Trimming removed 5 bases from V and 8 bases from J, with 9 bases in between. Germline-derived CDR1 and CDR2 are KGHSH and LQKENI. The CDR3 region is CASSAGREAFF. The CDR3, as DNA: TGTGCCAGCTCAGCCGGACGGGAAGCTTTCTTT.